The source of this T cell receptor (beta chain) is a study of blood T cell repertoires in COVID-19 (dated by TCRdb to about 2020). In the study overall: Samples from collaborators originated in the United States, Italy and Spain and spanned both the acute and convalescent phases of COVID-19. The prospective study material was composed of cDNA or gDNA derived from T cells, B-cell-depleted T cells, or PBMCs. The dataset comprised deeply sampled blood TCRbeta repertoires from subjects exposed to, actively infected with, or recovered from COVID-19. The repertoires were made available in a free public database intended to serve as a resource for research on the immune response to SARS-CoV-2. The samples were drawn from the first 160 participants of the ongoing ImmuneRACE study and from under 1,500 subjects provided by 6 global collaborators. Nearly every sample came with metadata listing a de-identified subject ID, COVID-19 status, age in years and sex. Where available, HLA class I and class II types were obtained from metadata supplied by the sample provider rather than from assay-based typing. Results the study describes overall, beyond this receptor: Clinical and demographic metadata were provided uncurated, with the amount varying by source and participant.

TCRbeta CDR3 regions were amplified from genomic DNA by means of the immunoSEQ Assay, a bias-controlled multiplex PCR. As for how the authors treated the data: The number of nucleated cells in each sample was estimated by amplification of reference gene primers within the assay. To quantify the absolute abundance of each unique TCRbeta CDR3 rearrangement, sequence reads were collapsed and filtered. For each sample, productive Simpson clonality was calculated by taking the square root of Simpson's diversity index across productive rearrangements. TCRdb's version of the immuneACCESS table is confined to in-frame rearrangements and falls short of the full clone set. An unresolved V gene accounts for under half of the shortfall where checked; the remainder is of unknown origin. V, J and clone size are those of that table, while D and trimming were read from the DNA. The sample contains some 180,000 clones, roughly 84% of them found a single time. The top ten constitute 6% to 7% of the sample.

One collaborating source in Seattle enrolled patients during active infection and followed them longitudinally through the course of disease. Each collaborating institution followed its own protocols to collect whole blood in K2EDTA tubes. For TCRbeta analysis, collaborators shipped samples as frozen whole blood, isolated PBMCs, or DNA extracted from either of those sample types. As for this clone: Its recognized antigen is unknown. Per-nucleotide qualities are absent, and no much larger clonotype sits a single base away.

Spanning cysteine to phenylalanine, the CDR3 consists of 16 amino acids. Of all the DNA, just the CDR3 is kept, 48 bases in frame from base 1. Reading the germline V gene (reference sequence) gives CDR1 WNHNN and CDR2 SYGVQD. Trimming takes 0 bases off V and 3 bases off J; junction bases not matched to a gene: 2. Sequencing was performed on peripheral blood. The sequence came from a woman in her forties with COVID-19, enrolled during active disease. The rearrangement combines TRBV10-1 with TRBJ2-3; TRBD2 fits 11 bases in the junction. The CDR3 protein is CASSESVAGGTDTQYF. Read as DNA, the sequence is TGCGCCAGCAGTGAGTCGGTAGCGGGAGGGACAGATACGCAGTATTTT.